This is a list of T cell receptor beta chains from one sample in a study of blood T cell repertoires in COVID-19. The repertoire was sequenced with immunoSEQ multiplex PCR; TCRdb's copy has only in-frame clones and lacks some. The table shows about 40,000 clones, with roughly 75% occurring only once. The sample was peripheral blood. All receptors derive from an elderly man with active or convalescent COVID-19. Both conserved end residues are part of each CDR3. Fields, in order: CDR3 protein, CDR3 DNA, clone size, J gene, V gene, D gene. A D gene is named only where the DNA matches it firmly. Size tells how often a clone was seen (once, few, many) or the class of an expanded clone, and some rows leave it out.

CDR3: CASTGQVGNEQFF
DNA: TGTGCCAGCACCGGACAGGTCGGCAATGAGCAGTTCTTC
size: NA
J: TRBJ2-1
V: TRBV2
D: TRBD1

CDR3: CATSRDQGRNQPQHF
DNA: TGTGCCACCAGCAGAGACCAGGGGCGGAATCAGCCCCAGCATTTT
size: NA
J: TRBJ1-5
V: TRBV15
D: NA

CDR3: CASSLTGGETYNEQFF
DNA: TGTGCCAGCAGCTTGACAGGGGGCGAAACCTACAATGAGCAGTTCTTC
size: NA
J: TRBJ2-1
V: TRBV7-3
D: TRBD1

CDR3: CASRTSTRGIWDNEQFF
DNA: TGTGCCAGCAGGACCTCGACAAGGGGGATTTGGGACAATGAGCAGTTCTTC
size: NA
J: TRBJ2-1
V: TRBV28
D: NA

CDR3: CASSLGGGSRSGANVLTF
DNA: TGCGCCAGCAGCTTGGGAGGGGGATCCCGCTCTGGGGCCAACGTCCTGACTTTC
size: NA
J: TRBJ2-6
V: TRBV5-1
D: NA

CDR3: CASSYSVQGGNEQFF
DNA: TGTGCCAGCAGCTACTCGGTGCAGGGGGGCAATGAGCAGTTCTTC
size: NA
J: TRBJ2-1
V: TRBV7-3
D: NA

CDR3: CASSPGGADYGYTF
DNA: TGCGCCAGCAGCCCCGGCGGAGCTGACTATGGCTACACCTTC
size: NA
J: TRBJ1-2
V: TRBV5-1
D: NA

CDR3: CSARGTETSGASYEQYF
DNA: TGCAGTGCTCGTGGGACGGAGACTAGCGGAGCATCCTACGAGCAGTACTTC
size: few
J: TRBJ2-7
V: TRBV20-1
D: TRBD2

CDR3: CAWTKRGLAGRETQYF
DNA: TGTGCCTGGACTAAACGTGGGCTAGCGGGAAGGGAGACCCAGTACTTC
size: once
J: TRBJ2-5
V: TRBV30
D: TRBD2

CDR3: CASSHFVAGEQYEQYF
DNA: TGCGCCAGCAGCCATTTCGTAGCGGGGGAGCAGTACGAGCAGTACTTC
size: once
J: TRBJ2-7
V: TRBV4-3
D: TRBD2

CDR3: CASSKAGGFYEQYF
DNA: TGTGCCAGTAGTAAGGCAGGGGGTTTCTACGAGCAGTACTTC
size: NA
J: TRBJ2-7
V: TRBV19
D: TRBD1

CDR3: CASSIGGSTNEKLFF
DNA: TGTGCCAGTAGTATAGGCGGCAGCACTAATGAAAAACTGTTTTTT
size: few
J: TRBJ1-4
V: TRBV19
D: NA

CDR3: CSVEDQGHYGYTF
DNA: TGCAGCGTTGAAGATCAGGGGCATTATGGCTACACCTTC
size: NA
J: TRBJ1-2
V: TRBV29-1
D: NA

CDR3: CASSLGAGDSGNTIYF
DNA: TGCGCCAGCAGCTTGGGGGCAGGGGACTCTGGAAACACCATATATTTT
size: NA
J: TRBJ1-3
V: TRBV5-1
D: NA

CDR3: CASSVYGNYTF
DNA: TGTGCCAGCAGCGTTTATGGCAACTACACCTTC
size: NA
J: TRBJ1-2
V: TRBV9
D: NA

CDR3: CASSFEGTGGISGTF
DNA: TGTGCCAGCAGCTTCGAAGGGACAGGCGGAATCAGCGGCACCTTC
size: NA
J: TRBJ1-2
V: TRBV4-2
D: TRBD1

CDR3: CASSPDTYQPQHF
DNA: TGTGCCAGCAGCCCAGACACCTATCAGCCCCAGCATTTT
size: NA
J: TRBJ1-5
V: TRBV6-6
D: NA

CDR3: CASSVGQGRAKNIQYF
DNA: TGTGCCAGCAGCGTTGGACAGGGTAGGGCCAAAAACATTCAGTACTTC
size: NA
J: TRBJ2-4
V: TRBV5-8
D: TRBD1

CDR3: CSASRGLAGVGDTQYF
DNA: TGCAGTGCTAGTCGGGGACTAGCGGGAGTGGGAGATACGCAGTATTTT
size: NA
J: TRBJ2-3
V: TRBV20-1
D: TRBD2

CDR3: CSVSGGSSYNEQFF
DNA: TGCAGCGTGAGCGGGGGGAGCTCCTACAATGAGCAGTTCTTC
size: NA
J: TRBJ2-1
V: TRBV29-1
D: TRBD2

CDR3: CASSLVGREEQYF
DNA: TGTGCCAGCAGCTTAGTTGGACGGGAAGAACAGTACTTC
size: few
J: TRBJ2-7
V: TRBV7-9
D: NA

CDR3: CASSLPPSHRKLFF
DNA: TGTGCCAGCAGTCTCCCCCCCAGCCACAGAAAACTGTTTTTT
size: few
J: TRBJ1-4
V: TRBV27
D: NA

CDR3: CASRERQGRNTEAFF
DNA: TGTGCCAGCAGGGAGAGACAGGGGAGAAACACTGAAGCTTTCTTT
size: NA
J: TRBJ1-1
V: TRBV2
D: TRBD1

CDR3: CASSLREYNEQFF
DNA: TGTGCCAGCAGCTTGCGGGAGTACAATGAGCAGTTCTTC
size: NA
J: TRBJ2-1
V: TRBV5-6
D: NA

CDR3: CASSLPSYEQYF
DNA: TGTGCCAGCAGCTTACCTTCCTACGAGCAGTACTTC
size: NA
J: TRBJ2-7
V: TRBV7-9
D: NA

CDR3: CATETGYNTGELFF
DNA: TGTGCCACTGAGACAGGGTACAACACCGGGGAGCTGTTTTTT
size: NA
J: TRBJ2-2
V: TRBV6-5
D: TRBD1

CDR3: CASSLRGLAGASTDTQYF
DNA: TGCGCCAGCAGCCTACGAGGACTAGCGGGTGCTAGCACAGATACGCAGTATTTT
size: NA
J: TRBJ2-3
V: TRBV4-1
D: TRBD2

CDR3: CASSLGPTGSTDTQYF
DNA: TGTGCCAGCAGCTTAGGGCCCACAGGGTCCACAGATACGCAGTATTTT
size: few
J: TRBJ2-3
V: TRBV7-2
D: NA

CDR3: CASSHVGTAQETQYF
DNA: TGTGCCAGCAGCCACGTCGGGACAGCCCAAGAGACCCAGTACTTC
size: NA
J: TRBJ2-5
V: TRBV4-2
D: TRBD1

CDR3: CASSLTGTTEAFF
DNA: TGTGCCAGCAGTCTAACAGGGACGACTGAAGCTTTCTTT
size: few
J: TRBJ1-1
V: TRBV27
D: NA

CDR3: CASSVPGQGLYEQYF
DNA: TGTGCCAGCAGCGTCCCGGGACAGGGTTTATACGAGCAGTACTTC
size: few
J: TRBJ2-7
V: TRBV13
D: TRBD1

CDR3: CASSSTGTGDEQYF
DNA: TGCGCCAGCAGCTCTACCGGGACAGGGGACGAGCAGTACTTC
size: NA
J: TRBJ2-7
V: TRBV5-1
D: TRBD1

CDR3: CASTSTVNTEAFF
DNA: TGTGCCAGCACCTCGACAGTGAACACTGAAGCTTTCTTT
size: NA
J: TRBJ1-1
V: TRBV7-9
D: NA

CDR3: CASSPTTGTYEQYF
DNA: TGTGCCAGCAGCCCCACGACAGGGACCTACGAGCAGTACTTC
size: NA
J: TRBJ2-7
V: TRBV14
D: TRBD1

CDR3: CSVEDRYSRAYNEQFF
DNA: TGCAGCGTTGAAGATAGGTACTCGAGGGCCTACAATGAGCAGTTCTTC
size: NA
J: TRBJ2-1
V: TRBV29-1
D: NA